This paragraph reports one T cell receptor beta chain. TCRdb re-called the 5' RACE reads; one entry per CDR3 protein, DNA not given. This sample's clone table lists about 300,000 distinct CDR3 sequences. The sample comes from a study of monozygotic twins with inflammatory bowel disease. The length of the CDR3 is 16 residues. Germline V lookup: CDR1 SGHDT, CDR2 YYEEEE. The sequenced material came from blood. The origin of this receptor is a human donor with ulcerative colitis or Crohn's disease, or a healthy co-twin of an affected twin (not recorded which). The chain is built from TRBV5-6 and TRBJ2-5; TCRdb lists TRBD1, though no DNA is available to test this call. The CDR3 loop is CASSFPGQGYRETQYF.